The 3 T cell receptor beta chains below all came from one sample that was sequenced in a study of blood T cells in healthy people across ages. A second about 7 to 11 cycle PCR used barcoded and J-beta primers. A single record per CDR3 protein comes from TCRdb applying MiXCR to the 5' RACE reads. Of around 900,000 distinct CDR3 sequences listed, around 30% were seen once; the top ten hold 17%. The sample taken for sequencing was blood. Receptor source: a woman older than 75 in good health.

This chain connects TRBV4-3 to TRBJ2-7, with D possibly TRBD1 on 6 matching bases. Germline V lookup: CDR1 LGHNA, CDR2 YSLEER. The CDR3 is 15 amino acids. Trimming stripped 8 bases from V and 7 bases from J, with 24 bases between. CDR3 DNA: TGCGCCAGCCAGCTCCGCCTAGGACAGCACAATGAGCAGTACTTC. As protein: CASQLRLGQHNEQYF.

This clonotype occurred many times. The genes are TRBV6-5 and TRBJ1-2, with unresolved D. Germline-derived CDR1 and CDR2 are MNHEY and SVGAGI. V was shortened by 5 bases and J by 4 bases, with 8 bases between the two germline ends. CDR3 length: 12 amino acids. CDR3 sequence reads: CASSKGGYGYTF. CDR3 DNA: TGTGCCAGCAGTAAGGGCGGCTATGGCTACACCTTC.

This clonotype came up many times. This chain uses TRBV15 with TRBJ2-7; D is unclear. Trimming took 1 base from V and 1 from J, leaving 5 bases between them. CDR1 is LNHNV and CDR2 is YYDKDF in the germline V gene (reference sequence). CDR3 length: 13 amino acids. The CDR3 bases are TGTGCCACCAGCAGAGGTGGATCCTACGAGCAGTACTTC. Its protein is CATSRGGSYEQYF.